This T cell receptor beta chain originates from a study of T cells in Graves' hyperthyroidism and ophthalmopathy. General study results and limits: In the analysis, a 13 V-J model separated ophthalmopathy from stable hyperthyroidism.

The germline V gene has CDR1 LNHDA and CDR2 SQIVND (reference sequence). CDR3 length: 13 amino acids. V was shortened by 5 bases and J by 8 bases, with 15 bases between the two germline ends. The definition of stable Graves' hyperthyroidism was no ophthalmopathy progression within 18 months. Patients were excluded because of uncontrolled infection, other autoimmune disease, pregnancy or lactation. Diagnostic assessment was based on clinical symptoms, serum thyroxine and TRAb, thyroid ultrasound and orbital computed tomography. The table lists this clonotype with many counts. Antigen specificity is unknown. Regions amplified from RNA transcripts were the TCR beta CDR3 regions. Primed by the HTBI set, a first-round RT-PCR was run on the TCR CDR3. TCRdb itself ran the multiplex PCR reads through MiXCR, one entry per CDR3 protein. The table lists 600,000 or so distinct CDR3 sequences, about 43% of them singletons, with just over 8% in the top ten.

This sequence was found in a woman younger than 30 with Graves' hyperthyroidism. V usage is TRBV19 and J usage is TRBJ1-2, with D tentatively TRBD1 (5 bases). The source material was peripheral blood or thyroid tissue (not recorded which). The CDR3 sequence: CASSAQGRVGYTF. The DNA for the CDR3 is TGTGCCAGTAGTGCCCAGGGAAGAGTGGGCTACACCTTC.